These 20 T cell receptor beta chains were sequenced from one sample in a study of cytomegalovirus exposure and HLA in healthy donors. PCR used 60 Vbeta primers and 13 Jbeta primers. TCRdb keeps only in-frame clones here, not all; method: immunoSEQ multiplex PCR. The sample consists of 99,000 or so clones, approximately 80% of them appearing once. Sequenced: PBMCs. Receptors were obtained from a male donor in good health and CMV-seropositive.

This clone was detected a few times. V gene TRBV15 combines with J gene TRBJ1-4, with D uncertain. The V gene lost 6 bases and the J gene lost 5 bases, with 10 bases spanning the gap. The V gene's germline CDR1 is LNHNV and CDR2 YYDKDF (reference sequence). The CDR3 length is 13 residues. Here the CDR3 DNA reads TGTGCCACCAGAGAGGGCCCCAATGAAAAACTGTTTTTT. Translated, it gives CATREGPNEKLFF.

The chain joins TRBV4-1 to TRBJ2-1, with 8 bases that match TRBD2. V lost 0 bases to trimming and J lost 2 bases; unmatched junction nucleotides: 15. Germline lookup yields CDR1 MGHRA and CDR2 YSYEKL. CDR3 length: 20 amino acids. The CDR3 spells CASSQEGVRRRGGTYNEQFF. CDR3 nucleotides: TGCGCCAGCAGCCAAGAGGGCGTCAGGCGCCGCGGGGGGACCTACAATGAGCAGTTCTTC.

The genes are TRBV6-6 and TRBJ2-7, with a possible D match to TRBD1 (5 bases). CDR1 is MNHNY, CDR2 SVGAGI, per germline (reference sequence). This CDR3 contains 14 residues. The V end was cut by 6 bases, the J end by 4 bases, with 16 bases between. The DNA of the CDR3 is TGTGCCAGCAGCTACAGGAAAGACAGTTACGAGCAGTACTTC. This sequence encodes CASSYRKDSYEQYF.

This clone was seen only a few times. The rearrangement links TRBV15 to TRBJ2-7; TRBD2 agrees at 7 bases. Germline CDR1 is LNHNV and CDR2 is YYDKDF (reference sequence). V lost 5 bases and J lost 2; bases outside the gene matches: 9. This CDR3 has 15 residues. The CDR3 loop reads CATSVGSGGTYEQYF. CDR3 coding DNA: TGTGCCACCAGCGTGGGCTCGGGAGGAACCTACGAGCAGTACTTC. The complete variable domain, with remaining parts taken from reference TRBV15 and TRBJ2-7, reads DAMVIQNPRYQVTQFGKPVTLSCSQTLNHNVMYWYQQKSSQAPKLLFHYYDKDFNNEADTPDNFQSRRPNTSFCFLDIRSPGLGDTAMYLCATSVGSGGTYEQYFGPGTRLTVT.

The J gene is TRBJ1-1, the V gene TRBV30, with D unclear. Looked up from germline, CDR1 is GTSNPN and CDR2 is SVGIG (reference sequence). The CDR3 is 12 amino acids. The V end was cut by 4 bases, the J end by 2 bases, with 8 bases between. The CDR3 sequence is CAWNWANTEAFF. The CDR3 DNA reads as TGTGCCTGGAATTGGGCTAACACTGAAGCTTTCTTT.

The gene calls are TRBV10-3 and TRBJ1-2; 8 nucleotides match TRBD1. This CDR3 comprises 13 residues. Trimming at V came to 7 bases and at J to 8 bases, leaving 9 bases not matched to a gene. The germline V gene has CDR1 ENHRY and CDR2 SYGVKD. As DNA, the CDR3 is TGTGCCATCAAGGAGACAGGGGATGACGGCTACACCTTC. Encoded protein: CAIKETGDDGYTF.

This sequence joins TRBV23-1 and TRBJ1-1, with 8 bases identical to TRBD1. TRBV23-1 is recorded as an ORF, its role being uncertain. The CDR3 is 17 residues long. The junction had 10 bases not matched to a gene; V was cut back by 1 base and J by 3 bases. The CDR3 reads CASSQLTGVVCHTEAFF. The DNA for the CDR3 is TGCGCCAGCAGTCAATTGACAGGGGTAGTCTGTCACACTGAAGCTTTCTTT.

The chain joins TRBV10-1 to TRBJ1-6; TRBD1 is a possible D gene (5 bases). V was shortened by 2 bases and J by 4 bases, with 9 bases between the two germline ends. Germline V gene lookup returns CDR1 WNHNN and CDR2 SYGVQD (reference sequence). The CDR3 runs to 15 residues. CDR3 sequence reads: CASSEVKGYNSPLHF. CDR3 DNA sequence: TGCGCCAGCAGTGAGGTGAAGGGGTATAATTCACCCCTCCACTTT.

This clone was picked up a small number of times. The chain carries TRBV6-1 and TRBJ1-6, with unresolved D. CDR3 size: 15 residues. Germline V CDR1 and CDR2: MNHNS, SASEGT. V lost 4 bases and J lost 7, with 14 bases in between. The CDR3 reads CASSVVEGQNSPLHF. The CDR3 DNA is TGTGCCAGCAGTGTAGTGGAGGGTCAAAATTCACCCCTCCACTTT.

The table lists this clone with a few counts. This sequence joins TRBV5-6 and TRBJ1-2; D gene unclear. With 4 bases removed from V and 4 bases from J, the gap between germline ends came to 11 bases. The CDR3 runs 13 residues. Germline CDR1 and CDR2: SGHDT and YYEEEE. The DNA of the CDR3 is TGTGCCAGCAGCCCCGGAGGGTCCTATGGCTACACCTTC. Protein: CASSPGGSYGYTF. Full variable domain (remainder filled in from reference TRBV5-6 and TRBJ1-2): DAGVTQSPTHLIKTRGQQVTLRCSPKSGHDTVSWYQQALGQGPQFIFQYYEEEERQRGNFPDRFSGHQFPNYSSELNVNALLLGDSALYLCASSPGGSYGYTFGSGTRLTVV.

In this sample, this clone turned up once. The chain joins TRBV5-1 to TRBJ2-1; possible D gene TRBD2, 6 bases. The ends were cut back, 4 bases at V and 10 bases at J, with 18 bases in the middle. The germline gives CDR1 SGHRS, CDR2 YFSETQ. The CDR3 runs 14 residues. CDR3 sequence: CASSTGESPLEQFF. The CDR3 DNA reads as TGCGCCAGCAGCACGGGAGAGTCCCCCCTCGAGCAGTTCTTC.

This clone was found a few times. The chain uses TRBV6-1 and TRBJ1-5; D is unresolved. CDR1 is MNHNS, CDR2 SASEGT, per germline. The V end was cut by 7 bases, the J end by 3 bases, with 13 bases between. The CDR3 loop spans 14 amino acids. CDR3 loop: CASMRHSPNQPQHF. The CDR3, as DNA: TGTGCCAGCATGAGACACTCTCCCAATCAGCCCCAGCATTTT.

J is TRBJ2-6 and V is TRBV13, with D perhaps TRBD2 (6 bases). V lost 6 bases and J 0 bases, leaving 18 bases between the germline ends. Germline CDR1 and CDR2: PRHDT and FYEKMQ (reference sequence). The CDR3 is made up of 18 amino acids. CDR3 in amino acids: CASSLTSDGSSGANVLTF. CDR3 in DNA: TGTGCCAGCAGTTTAACATCGGACGGGAGCTCTGGGGCCAACGTCCTGACTTTC.

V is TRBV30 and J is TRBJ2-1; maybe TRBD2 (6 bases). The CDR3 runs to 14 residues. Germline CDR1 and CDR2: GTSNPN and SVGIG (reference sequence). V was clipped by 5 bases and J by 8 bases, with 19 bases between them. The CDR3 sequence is CAWAPGLAWDEQFF. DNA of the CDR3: TGTGCCTGGGCCCCGGGACTGGCCTGGGATGAGCAGTTCTTC. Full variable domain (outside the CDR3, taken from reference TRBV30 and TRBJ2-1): SQTIHQWPATLVQPVGSPLSLECTVEGTSNPNLYWYRQAAGRGLQLLFYSVGIGQISSEVPQNLSASRPQDRQFILSSKKLLLSDSGFYLCAWAPGLAWDEQFFGPGTRLTVL.

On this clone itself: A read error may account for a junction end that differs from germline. In nucleotides, the CDR3 is TGTACCAGCAGCGGACAGGTCTCTGAAAAACTGTTTTTT. This gives the protein CTSSGQVSEKLFF. The chain recombines TRBV7-9 with TRBJ1-4; 7 bases map to TRBD1. The CDR3 consists of 13 residues. Germline V lookup: CDR1 SEHNR, CDR2 FQNEAQ (reference sequence).

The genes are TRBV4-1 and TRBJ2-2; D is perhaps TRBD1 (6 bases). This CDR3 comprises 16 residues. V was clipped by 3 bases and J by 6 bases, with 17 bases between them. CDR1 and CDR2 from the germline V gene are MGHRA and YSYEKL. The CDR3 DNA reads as TGCGCCAGCAGCCACAACAGGGTTCGAACATCCGGGGAGCTGTTTTTT. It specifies CASSHNRVRTSGELFF.

DNA of the CDR3: TGTGCCAGCAGTTTCGGACAGAGAGGACCCCTCCACTTT. It yields the protein CASSFGQRGPLHF. The chain uses TRBV27 and TRBJ1-6; tentative D call: TRBD1 (6 bases). The CDR3 is made up of 13 amino acids. The germline gives CDR1 MNHEY, CDR2 SMNVEV (reference sequence). The V end was cut by 3 bases, the J end by 12 bases, with 12 bases between.

CDR3 nucleotide sequence: TGTGCCAGCAGCTTCCCGACTAGCGGGGGGGCAGAGACCCAGTACTTC. This gives the protein CASSFPTSGGAETQYF. The chain has TRBV5-6 and TRBJ2-5; 14 bases match TRBD2. Per germline, CDR1 SGHDT and CDR2 YYEEEE. Unmatched junction bases numbered 4, after V lost 2 bases and J lost 4 bases. The CDR3 has 16 amino acids.

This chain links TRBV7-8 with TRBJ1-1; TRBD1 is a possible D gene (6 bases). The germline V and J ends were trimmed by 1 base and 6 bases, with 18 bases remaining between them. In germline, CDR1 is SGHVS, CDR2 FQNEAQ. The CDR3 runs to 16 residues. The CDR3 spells CASSLDHVRGAAEAFF. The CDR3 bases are TGTGCCAGCAGCTTAGACCACGTCCGGGGGGCCGCTGAAGCTTTCTTT.

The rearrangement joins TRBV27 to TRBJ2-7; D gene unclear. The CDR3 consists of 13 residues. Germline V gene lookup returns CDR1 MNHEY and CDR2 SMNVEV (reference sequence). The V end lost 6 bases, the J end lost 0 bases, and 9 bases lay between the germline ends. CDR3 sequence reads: CASSNRDSYEQYF. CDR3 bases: TGTGCCAGCAGCAACAGAGACTCCTACGAGCAGTACTTC.